Listed below are T cell receptor beta chains from one sample, sequenced in a study of CXCR3-negative and CXCR3-positive naive CD8 T cells. TCRdb reprocessed the 5' RACE reads and reports one entry per CDR3 protein, with no DNA. The clone table shows about 43,000 distinct CDR3 sequences, with the ten largest holding around 10%. The sample taken for sequencing was memory CD8+ T cells from blood. These receptors came from a human donor in good health. Some clones in this sample may be carry-over from other donors' samples. Each CDR3 is given with its conserved first and last residue.

>TRBV12-3/TRBV12-4|TRBJ1-6
CASSFGGALAPLHF
>TRBV7-9|TRBJ2-1
CASSHTSGEQFF
>TRBV27|TRBJ1-2
CASSNGGLRGGPNGYTF
>TRBV2|TRBJ1-2
CASRDPGAGYGYTF
>TRBV11-1|TRBJ2-1
CASSLVWRGDYNEQFF
>TRBV7-9|TRBJ2-7
CASSPPPGLASYEQYF
>TRBV28|TRBJ2-7
CTSRAGGDYEQYF
>TRBV19|TRBJ1-1
CASLGLAGSGTEAFF
>TRBV5-1|TRBJ2-2
CASSPSGGGAYTGELFF
>TRBV7-9|TRBJ2-1
CASSTRRDRSNEQFF
>TRBV29-1|TRBJ1-1
CSLYSPGQGLNTEAFF
>TRBV30|TRBJ2-1
CAWNPLEITNQQFF
>TRBV7-9|TRBJ1-1
CASSLEQGAEAFF
>TRBV29-1|TRBJ1-1
CSVEEWDTEAFF
>TRBV28|TRBJ2-2
CASSYSPARRDTGELFF
>TRBV28|TRBJ2-5
CASTKFGDLETQYF
>TRBV6-2/TRBV6-3|TRBJ2-2
CASRGTSFAGELFF
>TRBV28|TRBJ1-1
CASSLYGGGSAEAFF
>TRBV6-6|TRBJ2-5
CASVRRGGETQYF
>TRBV14|TRBJ1-1
CASSHSGTGDTEAFF
>TRBV28|TRBJ2-1
CASRRLDSGAPYNEQFF
>TRBV27|TRBJ2-3
CASSLFSTGTSGPTTDTQYF
>TRBV7-2|TRBJ2-7
CASSLYGGPSYEQYF
>TRBV6-6|TRBJ2-5
CASSYSAVAETQYF
>TRBV28|TRBJ2-5
CASSPREDQETQYF
>TRBV6-2/TRBV6-3|TRBJ1-6
CASSYSWERRPLHF